A single sample gave rise to the 25 T cell receptor beta chains below, sequenced in a study of blood T cell repertoires in COVID-19. Profiled with immunoSEQ multiplex PCR; TCRdb holds only in-frame clones, not every one. This sample has roughly 220,000 clones; about 88% occur once, and the top ten carry roughly 2.7%. The specimen sequenced was PBMCs or T cells enriched from blood (not recorded which). Every receptor here comes from a woman aged 25 to 39 who had recovered from COVID-19.

The J gene is TRBJ2-6, the V gene TRBV5-5; perhaps TRBD1 as D (5 bases). This CDR3 has 17 residues. V lost 3 bases, J lost 4 bases, and 17 bases lay in between. The germline gives CDR1 SGHKS, CDR2 YYEKEE (reference sequence). CDR3 sequence (DNA): TGTGCCAGCAGCTCGGATTATAGGGGATCCGGGGCCAACGTCCTGACTTTC. Protein sequence: CASSSDYRGSGANVLTF.

This chain joins TRBV6-6 and TRBJ1-2; TRBD1 matches at 9 bases. The CDR3 length is 14 residues. Germline CDR1 MNHNY, CDR2 SVGAGI (reference sequence). The J segment lost 1 base and the V segment lost 6 bases, leaving 3 bases of the junction unmatched. CDR3 loop: CASSQTGGNYGYTF. CDR3 nucleotide sequence: TGTGCCAGCAGCCAGACAGGGGGTAACTATGGCTACACCTTC.

CDR3 sequence (DNA): TGTGCCAGCAGTGTCGTAAAACCCCGAGGGGAGACCCAGTACTTC. Protein product: CASSVVKPRGETQYF. The chain combines TRBV2 with TRBJ2-5; a weak D match, TRBD2 (5 bases). Germline CDR1 and CDR2: SNHLY and FYNNEI. The V gene lost 4 bases and the J gene lost 5 bases, with 17 bases spanning the gap. The CDR3 runs 15 residues.

CDR3 nucleotide sequence: TGTGCCAGCAGCTACGACAGGGAATCCTCTGGAAACACCATATATTTT. Amino acid sequence: CASSYDRESSGNTIYF. The chain carries TRBV11-1 and TRBJ1-3; 7 bases are a match to TRBD1. Germline V gives CDR1 SGHAT, CDR2 FQDESV (reference sequence). V shed 4 bases, J shed 0 bases, and the junction held 6 bases outside the gene matches. The length of the CDR3 is 16 residues.

The chain combines TRBV7-2 with TRBJ1-5; 7 nucleotides match TRBD1. Germline trimming cut 4 bases from V and 4 bases from J; bases unmatched to any gene: 13. Germline CDR1 SGHTA, CDR2 FQGNSA. The CDR3 is 17 amino acids. The DNA of the CDR3 is TGTGCCAGCAGCTGGCAAGGGGTCGGGACAGATAATCAGCCCCAGCATTTT. This encodes CASSWQGVGTDNQPQHF.

The chain recombines TRBV4-2 with TRBJ1-2; D possibly corresponds to TRBD1 (6 bases). The germline V gene encodes CDR1 LGHNA and CDR2 YNFKEQ. This CDR3 region has 16 residues. Trimming cost V 0 bases and J 1 base, with 12 bases left between them. In DNA form, the CDR3 reads TGTGCCAGCAGCCAAGATCCGGGACAAGGTAACTATGGCTACACCTTC. Translated: CASSQDPGQGNYGYTF.

Notes on this clone: The junction does not match germline at one end; this may be a read error. The chain links TRBV5-1 to TRBJ2-3; 10 bases fit TRBD2. The germline CDR1 and CDR2 sequences are SGHRS and YFSETQ. The CDR3 sequence is 16 residues long. In nucleotides, the CDR3 is TGCGCCAGCAGCTTTCTAGCGGGGGCAACCACAGATACGCGGTATTTT. It encodes CASSFLAGATTDTRYF.

V gene TRBV28 combines with J gene TRBJ1-4, with D unclear. CDR1 and CDR2 from the germline V gene are MDHEN and SYDVKM. The CDR3 has 11 residues. V lost 5 bases to trimming and J lost 5 bases, with 3 bases between them. The CDR3 coding sequence is TGTGCCAGCAGTCTGAATGAAAAACTGTTTTTT. Translation gives CASSLNEKLFF.

The chain is built from TRBV2 and TRBJ2-1; 8 bases are shared with TRBD1. Germline CDR1 and CDR2: SNHLY and FYNNEI. The CDR3 runs 15 residues. V shed 5 bases and J 5 bases; nucleotides not matched to a gene: 8. Written as DNA, the CDR3 is TGTGCCAGCAGTAGACGGACAGGGTCCGACAATGAGCAGTTCTTC. Translation: CASSRRTGSDNEQFF.

This rearrangement joins TRBV7-6 to TRBJ2-1, with D uncertain. The CDR3 is 13 residues long. The V gene's germline CDR1 is SGHVS and CDR2 FNYEAQ. V gave up 5 bases and J gave up 6 bases, with 11 bases separating them. This chain's CDR3 is CASSLLVVNEQFF. CDR3 nucleotides: TGTGCCAGCAGCCTGCTAGTGGTCAATGAGCAGTTCTTC.

This chain connects TRBV28 to TRBJ1-5; TRBD1 aligns across 12 bases. The V segment lost 5 bases and the J segment 6 bases; nucleotides outside the gene matches: 8. CDR1 and CDR2 (germline): MDHEN, SYDVKM. The CDR3 sequence is 16 residues long. The CDR3 coding sequence is TGTGCCAGCAGTATCGGGACAGGGGGCCGAATTCAGCCCCAGCATTTT. Protein product: CASSIGTGGRIQPQHF.

With respect to this clone: Other DNA sequences of this sample code for an identical CDR3. V gene TRBV4-3 combines with J gene TRBJ2-7; TRBD2 might be the D (5 bases). The V and J ends lost 1 base and 1 base respectively, with 11 bases between them. This CDR3 contains 15 residues. Germline CDR1 and CDR2: LGHNA and YSLEER. The CDR3: CASSQGPGSSYEQYF. In DNA, the CDR3 is TGCGCCAGCAGCCAAGGCCCGGGGTCATCCTACGAGCAGTACTTC.

J is TRBJ2-2 and V is TRBV6-1, with D perhaps TRBD1 (5 bases). The CDR3 has 14 residues. V was trimmed by 7 bases and J by 5 bases, leaving 14 bases between them. Germline V gene sequence: CDR1 MNHNS, CDR2 SASEGT. The CDR3 DNA reads as TGTGCCAGCACTCGCAGGGCAGAAACCGGGGAGCTGTTTTTT. Its translation: CASTRRAETGELFF.

The chain is built from TRBV7-2 and TRBJ1-2; TRBD1 might be the D (6 bases). The germline V and J ends were trimmed by 5 bases and 3 bases, with 16 bases remaining between them. CDR3 length: 15 residues. From germline, CDR1 is SGHTA and CDR2 FQGNSA. CDR3 bases: TGTGCCAGCAGCGCGACGGCGGGGGCTTACTATGGCTACACCTTC. It encodes CASSATAGAYYGYTF.

Only a few counts were recorded for this clone. This chain joins TRBV4-1 and TRBJ1-5; D remains ambiguous. Germline V gives CDR1 MGHRA, CDR2 YSYEKL. The CDR3 is 14 residues long. V gave up 1 base and J gave up 5 bases, with 9 bases separating them. The CDR3: CASSQAQPYQPQHF. As DNA, the CDR3 is TGCGCCAGCAGCCAAGCACAGCCTTATCAGCCCCAGCATTTT.

This chain links TRBV7-9 with TRBJ2-7; perhaps TRBD1 as D (5 bases). CDR1 and CDR2 from the germline V gene are SEHNR and FQNEAQ (reference sequence). Trimming left V 3 bases short and J 3 bases short, with 9 bases between. The CDR3 consists of 13 residues. CDR3 protein: CASSLAGFYEQYF. The CDR3 DNA sequence: TGTGCCAGCAGCTTGGCAGGGTTCTACGAGCAGTACTTC.

This clone was observed once. The J gene is TRBJ2-2, the V gene TRBV19; TRBD2 matches at 8 bases. The CDR3 contains 15 residues. V trimming: 6 bases; J trimming: 3 bases; junction bases outside the gene matches: 6. Germline lookup yields CDR1 LNHDA and CDR2 SQIVND (reference sequence). CDR3 region: CASRRAGGYTGELFF. The CDR3 nucleotides are TGTGCCAGTAGGAGGGCGGGGGGTTACACCGGGGAGCTGTTTTTT. Full variable domain (rest looked up from reference TRBV19 and TRBJ2-2): DGGITQSPKYLFRKEGQNVTLSCEQNLNHDAMYWYRQDPGQGLRLIYYSQIVNDFQKGDIAEGYSVSREKKESFPLTVTSAQKNPTAFYLCASRRAGGYTGELFFGEGSRLTVL.

This clone was picked up a small number of times. This chain links TRBV4-2 with TRBJ2-7, with D perhaps matching TRBD1 (6 bases). The V gene lost 0 bases and the J gene lost 3 bases, with 12 bases spanning the gap. There are 15 residues in the CDR3. Per germline, CDR1 LGHNA and CDR2 YNFKEQ. CDR3 sequence: CASSQDSSQGYEQYF. The CDR3 DNA follows: TGTGCCAGCAGCCAAGATTCGTCACAGGGCTACGAGCAGTACTTC.

This chain uses TRBV7-9 with TRBJ1-5; a possible D gene is TRBD1 (6 bases). The germline V gene encodes CDR1 SEHNR and CDR2 FQNEAQ (reference sequence). Trimming removed 4 bases at V and 6 bases at J, with 13 bases between. This CDR3 contains 14 residues. The CDR3 spells CASSSDTGSQPQHF. CDR3 in DNA: TGTGCCAGCAGCTCAGACACAGGGTCTCAGCCCCAGCATTTT.

The rearrangement links TRBV4-1 to TRBJ1-5; TRBD1 aligns across 7 bases. The CDR3 loop spans 20 amino acids. V lost 1 base and J lost 2; bases outside the gene matches: 17. Germline V gene data show CDR1 as MGHRA and CDR2 as YSYEKL. The CDR3 region is CASSQALFPPKGAGNQPQHF. Here the CDR3 DNA reads TGCGCCAGCAGCCAAGCTTTATTCCCCCCCAAGGGGGCCGGCAATCAGCCCCAGCATTTT.

This chain joins TRBV4-1 and TRBJ1-6; D is unresolved. V lost 2 bases to trimming and J lost 0 bases, with 11 bases between them. Per the germline V gene, CDR1 is MGHRA and CDR2 is YSYEKL. The length of the CDR3 is 17 residues. The CDR3 sequence: CASSQISSSSYNSPLHF. CDR3 coding DNA: TGCGCCAGCAGCCAAATTTCTTCGAGCTCCTATAATTCACCCCTCCACTTT.

The chain employs TRBV5-4 and TRBJ2-1, with 10 positions matching TRBD2. Germline CDR1 SGHNT, CDR2 YYREEE (reference sequence). The CDR3 totals 15 residues. The V gene end was trimmed by 2 bases and the J gene end by 5 bases; junction bases not matched to a gene: 4. CDR3 amino acids: CASSFRSGGHNEQFF. CDR3 coding DNA: TGTGCCAGCAGCTTCCGTAGCGGGGGGCACAATGAGCAGTTCTTC.

The rearrangement joins TRBV11-2 to TRBJ1-2, with 10 bases matching TRBD1. The CDR3 has 16 residues. CDR1 SGHAT and CDR2 FQNNGV come from the germline V gene. V was pared by 5 bases and J by 6 bases, with 12 bases of the junction left unmatched. CDR3 loop: CASSTNRQGASNGYTF. As DNA, the CDR3 is TGTGCCAGCAGCACCAACCGACAGGGGGCTTCTAATGGCTACACCTTC.

The chain employs TRBV7-9 and TRBJ1-5; tentative D call: TRBD1 (5 bases). Germline assignment: CDR1 SEHNR and CDR2 FQNEAQ (reference sequence). The V end was cut by 5 bases, the J end by 7 bases, with 12 bases between. The CDR3 contains 13 residues. The CDR3 spells CASSAGGRQPQHF. The CDR3, as DNA: TGTGCCAGCAGCGCCGGGGGAAGACAGCCCCAGCATTTT.

This chain connects TRBV9 to TRBJ2-1; 8 positions match TRBD2. The J segment lost 2 bases and the V segment lost 2 bases, leaving 3 bases of the junction unmatched. Germline CDR1 is SGDLS and CDR2 is YYNGEE. The CDR3 consists of 15 residues. The CDR3 sequence is CASSVGGEPYNEQFF. DNA of the CDR3: TGTGCCAGCAGCGTCGGGGGGGAACCCTACAATGAGCAGTTCTTC.